The 9 T cell receptor beta chains below all came from one sample that was sequenced in a study of beta chain features in type 1 diabetes. Since all of the isolated RNA was reverse transcribed, expressed TCRB transcripts were what got sequenced. Using immunoSEQ multiplex PCR, the repertoire was profiled, and TCRdb retains in-frame clones only, with some absent. The table shows 250,000 to 350,000 clones, with roughly 11% occurring only once. The specimen sequenced was naive CD4+ T cells from blood. Receptors were obtained from a woman under 40 in good health.

This clone was seen more than once but under ten times. The chain uses TRBV4-3 and TRBJ1-3; tentative D call: TRBD1 (6 bases). Trimming shortened V by 5 bases and J by 4 bases, and 12 bases separated the two germline ends. Germline V CDR1 and CDR2: LGHNA, YSLEER. This CDR3 spans 14 amino acids. DNA for the CDR3: TGCGCCAGCAGCGTCCAGGGACAAGGAAACACCATATATTTT. The encoded protein is CASSVQGQGNTIYF.

This clone was counted only a few times. The CDR3 nucleotides read TGTGCCAGCAATAGGGGACAGGGGGTCTACGAGCAGTACTTC. The encoded protein is CASNRGQGVYEQYF. This chain uses TRBV27 with TRBJ2-7, with TRBD1 identical over 11 bases. CDR3 length: 14 amino acids. V dropped 7 bases and J dropped 3; count of bases not matched to a gene: 5. Germline V gives CDR1 MNHEY, CDR2 SMNVEV (reference sequence).

This clone was counted a few times. The chain combines TRBV6-5 with TRBJ1-1; no firm D call. CDR3 length: 14 residues. The germline V gene has CDR1 MNHEY and CDR2 SVGAGI. V lost 0 bases to trimming and J lost 2 bases, with 7 bases between them. The CDR3: CASSYSAENTEAFF. The CDR3 coding sequence is TGTGCCAGCAGTTACTCGGCAGAAAACACTGAAGCTTTCTTT.

This clone appeared a few times. J is TRBJ2-7 and V is TRBV6-5, with 10 bases that match TRBD1. The V gene end was trimmed by 8 bases and the J gene end by 0 bases; junction bases not matched to a gene: 4. Germline V CDR1 and CDR2: MNHEY, SVGAGI. The CDR3 extends over 14 amino acids. CDR3 amino acids: CASRGTGASYEQYF. For the CDR3, the DNA is TGTGCCAGCCGGGGGACAGGGGCCTCCTACGAGCAGTACTTC.

This rearrangement joins TRBV30 to TRBJ1-4; 9 positions match TRBD1. J gave up 6 bases and V 1 base, and 3 bases lay outside the gene matches. This CDR3 contains 14 residues. CDR1 is GTSNPN, CDR2 SVGIG, per germline (reference sequence). The CDR3 protein is CAWSDGTGHEKLFF. The CDR3 DNA reads as TGTGCCTGGAGTGACGGGACAGGGCATGAAAAACTGTTTTTT.

This clone was detected only a few times. V and J are TRBV4-3 and TRBJ2-1; TRBD2 matches at 11 bases. Germline V gene data show CDR1 as LGHNA and CDR2 as YSLEER. This CDR3 spans 20 amino acids. V lost 0 bases and J lost 2; bases outside the gene matches: 12. DNA of the CDR3: TGCGCCAGCAGCCAAGAGATGAGTAGCGGGAGGGCCGGAGCCTACAATGAGCAGTTCTTC. Its protein product is CASSQEMSSGRAGAYNEQFF.

In this sample, this clone turned up a few times. V gene TRBV5-6 combines with J gene TRBJ2-1, with D perhaps matching TRBD1 (5 bases). The CDR3 loop spans 15 amino acids. Trimming removed 4 bases at V and 4 bases at J, with 15 bases between. CDR1 is SGHDT, CDR2 YYEEEE, per germline. In DNA form, the CDR3 reads TGTGCCAGCAGCCAATCTCCAGGGTTATACAATGAGCAGTTCTTC. This sequence encodes CASSQSPGLYNEQFF. The full variable domain, with the rest looked up from reference TRBV5-6 and TRBJ2-1, is DAGVTQSPTHLIKTRGQQVTLRCSPKSGHDTVSWYQQALGQGPQFIFQYYEEEERQRGNFPDRFSGHQFPNYSSELNVNALLLGDSALYLCASSQSPGLYNEQFFGPGTRLTVL.

This clone has a handful of counts. The V and J genes are TRBV28 and TRBJ1-2; maybe TRBD1 (6 bases). The CDR3 spans 15 residues. The V and J ends lost 1 base and 7 bases respectively, with 16 bases between them. CDR1 and CDR2 from the germline V gene are MDHEN and SYDVKM. This CDR3 reads CASSLSTGSASGYTF. CDR3 DNA sequence: TGTGCCAGCAGTTTATCCACAGGGTCAGCGAGTGGCTACACCTTC.

This clone was seen more than once but under ten times. The chain is built from TRBV7-9 and TRBJ2-3, with D maybe TRBD2 (6 bases). Germline values: CDR1 SEHNR, CDR2 FQNEAQ (reference sequence). This CDR3 is 16 amino acids long. Trimming cost V 1 base and J 5 bases, with 16 bases left between them. The CDR3 loop is CASSLGLAVTLDTQYF. The DNA of the CDR3 is TGTGCCAGCAGCTTAGGATTAGCGGTCACCTTAGATACGCAGTATTTT.